The T cell receptor beta chain under discussion was sequenced for a study of shared clonotypes between healthy human individuals. Study-level information: Used for every donor were three CD4 naive, three CD4 memory, two CD8 naive and one CD8 memory plate.

Profiling relied on immunoSEQ multiplex PCR, and the TCRdb table lists in-frame clones only, not all of them. The sample carries a few million clones, over 85% recorded once. Germline lookup yields CDR1 WNHNN and CDR2 SYGVQD (reference sequence). The CDR3 extends over 15 amino acids. Trimming cost V 4 bases and J 0 bases, with 11 bases left between them. The chain employs TRBV10-1 and TRBJ2-3; possible D gene TRBD2, 5 bases. This sequence was found in a man in his late teens or twenties in good health. Some clones in this sample may be carry-over from other donors' samples. Source material: naive CD4+ T cells from PBMCs. Subset described: CD45RA+ positively selected. CDR3 region: CASSVPAVSTDTQYF. The CDR3 region has the DNA TGCGCCAGCAGTGTACCAGCGGTTAGCACAGATACGCAGTATTTT.